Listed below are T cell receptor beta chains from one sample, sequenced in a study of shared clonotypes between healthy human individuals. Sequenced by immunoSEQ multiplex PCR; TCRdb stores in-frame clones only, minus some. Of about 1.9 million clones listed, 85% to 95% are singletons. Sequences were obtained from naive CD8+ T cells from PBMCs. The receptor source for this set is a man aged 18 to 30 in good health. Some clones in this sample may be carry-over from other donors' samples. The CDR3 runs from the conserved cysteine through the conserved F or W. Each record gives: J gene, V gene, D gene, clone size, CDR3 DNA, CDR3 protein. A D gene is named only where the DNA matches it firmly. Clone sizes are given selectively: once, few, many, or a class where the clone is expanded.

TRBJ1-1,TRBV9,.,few,TGTGCCAGCAGCATCGGTGGGACGGGAGAAGCTTTCTTT,CASSIGGTGEAFF
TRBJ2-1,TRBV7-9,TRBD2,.,TGTGCCAGCAGCCACGGACTAGCGGGAGTAAGAGAGCAGTTCTTC,CASSHGLAGVREQFF
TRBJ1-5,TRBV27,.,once,TGTGCCAGCAGTTTATTCGGTGGGAGCAATCAGCCCCAGCATTTT,CASSLFGGSNQPQHF
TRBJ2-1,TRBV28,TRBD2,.,TGTGCCAGCAGTTTACTAGCGGGAGCCAATGAGCAGTTCTTC,CASSLLAGANEQFF
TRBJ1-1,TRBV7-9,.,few,TGTGCCAGCAGCTCATCCCCATCATTGAACACTGAAGCTTTCTTT,CASSSSPSLNTEAFF
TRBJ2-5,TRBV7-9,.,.,TGTGCCAGCAGCTTAGCTGGCGGGTTAGAGACCCAGTACTTC,CASSLAGGLETQYF
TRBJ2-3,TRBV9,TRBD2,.,TGTGCCAGCAGCGTAGATAGCGGGGGCTTCACAGATACGCAGTATTTT,CASSVDSGGFTDTQYF
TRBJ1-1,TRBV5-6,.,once,TGTGCCAGCAGCTTGAGTGAGGGAACTGAAGCTTTCTTT,CASSLSEGTEAFF
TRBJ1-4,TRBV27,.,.,TGTGCCAGCAGTTTAAGGGGGGCTGGGGAAAAACTGTTTTTT,CASSLRGAGEKLFF
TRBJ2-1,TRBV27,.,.,TGTGCCAGCAGTTTACTCTCGACATCTAATGAGCAGTTCTTC,CASSLLSTSNEQFF
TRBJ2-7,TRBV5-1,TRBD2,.,TGCGCCAGCAGCACGACTAGCGGGAGTGACGAGCAGTACTTC,CASSTTSGSDEQYF
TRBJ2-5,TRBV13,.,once,TGTGCCAGCAGCTTGTGGAGGGAGACCCAGTACTTC,CASSLWRETQYF
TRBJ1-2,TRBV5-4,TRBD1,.,TGTGCCAGCAGCTTGGATGGGACAGGGGGCGCGTTTATCTATGGCTACACCTTC,CASSLDGTGGAFIYGYTF
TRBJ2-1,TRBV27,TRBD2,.,TGTGCCAGCAAGTTCACTAGCGGGCGCTACAATGAGCAGTTCTTC,CASKFTSGRYNEQFF
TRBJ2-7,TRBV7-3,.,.,TGTGCCAGCAGCTTAGACAGAAACTACGAGCAGTACTTC,CASSLDRNYEQYF
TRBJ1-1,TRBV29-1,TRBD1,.,TGCAGCGCCGCCGGGACAGGGGCTGAAGCTTTCTTT,CSAAGTGAEAFF
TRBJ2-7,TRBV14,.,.,TGTGCCAGCAGCCAAGATCGGTACCAGGGCGCCTACGAGCAGTACTTC,CASSQDRYQGAYEQYF
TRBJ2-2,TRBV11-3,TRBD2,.,TGTGCCAGCAGCTTCTCGGCGGGAGTTTTTAGCACCGGGGAGCTGTTTTTT,CASSFSAGVFSTGELFF
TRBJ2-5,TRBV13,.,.,TGTGCCAGCAGCTTAGATGGGACCGGAGAGACCCAGTACTTC,CASSLDGTGETQYF
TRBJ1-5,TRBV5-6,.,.,TGTGCCAGCAGTGGCTCGTTTATGGGTAATCAGCCCCAGCATTTT,CASSGSFMGNQPQHF
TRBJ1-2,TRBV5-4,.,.,TGTGCCAGCAGCTTGGCCGGGGGGCCTATCTATGGCTACACCTTC,CASSLAGGPIYGYTF
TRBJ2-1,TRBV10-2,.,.,TGCGCCAGCAGAGAGGTCAATGAGCAGTTCTTC,CASREVNEQFF
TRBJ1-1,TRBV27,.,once,TGTGCCAGCAGACCATCAGGGACCACTGAAGCTTTCTTT,CASRPSGTTEAFF
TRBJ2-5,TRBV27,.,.,TGTGCCAGCAGTTTATCTAGCGGCCCCACGGCCCAGTACTTC,CASSLSSGPTAQYF
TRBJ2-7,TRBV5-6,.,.,TGTGCCAGCAGCCCCGGGGGTAGCGAGCAGTACTTC,CASSPGGSEQYF
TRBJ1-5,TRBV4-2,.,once,TGTGCCAGCAGCCAAGTTCAACGGGACGGATCCAATCAGCCCCAGCATTTT,CASSQVQRDGSNQPQHF
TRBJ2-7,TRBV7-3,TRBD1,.,TGTGCCAGCAGGGAAACGGGACAGGGGATCTCCGAGCAGTACTTC,CASRETGQGISEQYF
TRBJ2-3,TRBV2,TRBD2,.,TGTGCCAGCATGCCTAGCGGGAGATATATCACAGATACGCAGTATTTT,CASMPSGRYITDTQYF
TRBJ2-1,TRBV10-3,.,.,TGTGCCATCAGTGATTGGAGCTCCTACAATGAGCAGTTCTTC,CAISDWSSYNEQFF
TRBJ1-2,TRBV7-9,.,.,TGTGCCAGCAGACCGAGGACAGCCTTACTAAACTATGGCTACACCTTC,CASRPRTALLNYGYTF
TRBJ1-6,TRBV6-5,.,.,TGTGCCAGCAGTTCAACCAATTCACCCCTCCACTTT,CASSSTNSPLHF
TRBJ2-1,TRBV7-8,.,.,TGTGCCAGCAGCTTGCCGGGAGATTACAATGAGCAGTTCTTC,CASSLPGDYNEQFF
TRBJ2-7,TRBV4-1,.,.,TGCGCCAGCAGCCAAGAGGAAGGGATTTTCTACGAGCAATACTTC,CASSQEEGIFYEQYF
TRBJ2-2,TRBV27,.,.,TGTGCCAGCAGCGCTCCAAACACCGGGGAGCTGTTTTTT,CASSAPNTGELFF
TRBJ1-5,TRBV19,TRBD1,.,TGTGCCAGTATACGACAGGGGACCCGTGGGTCCCAGCATTTT,CASIRQGTRGSQHF